This T cell receptor beta chain was documented in a study of post-analysis software for immune sequencing data. Overall study: Disease trajectories encompassed relapsing-remitting, secondary progressive and progressive-relapsing multiple sclerosis.

Germline-derived CDR1 and CDR2 are SGHNT and YENEEA. The CDR3 spans 15 residues. This clonotype was counted only a few times. Antigen: not known. A junction boundary mismatches the germline segment, possibly from a read error. Researchers reported that TCR beta cDNA libraries carried unique molecular identifiers. Between about 1 and 11 million T cells gave rise to hundreds of thousands of cDNA molecules. TCRdb redid the calling of the PCR reads with MiXCR, one entry per CDR3 protein. The data show around 200,000 distinct CDR3 sequences, with over 25% seen just once and around 3.7% held by the top ten. Study-wide points: F measure showed strong co-clustering of same-batch samples. In patients, roughly 5 TRBV segments were more frequent than in controls, with TRBV5-6, TRBV5-1 and TRBV20-1 among them. Controls had significantly higher normalized Chao1 diversity than multiple sclerosis patients.

The chain couples TRBV11-3 to TRBJ1-1; D is uncertain. The TCR originated in a girl younger than 18 with multiple sclerosis. The sequencing sample was made of blood. CDR3 protein: CASSLDGLVGTEAFF. Here the CDR3 DNA reads TGTGCCAGCAGCTTAGATGGACTGGTTGGCACTGAGGCTTTCTTT.